The clone carrying this T cell receptor beta chain was recorded only once. This sample is part of a study of blood T cell repertoires in COVID-19. Study-level background: Samples taken during acute and convalescent COVID-19 were collected in the United States, Italy and Spain. PBMCs, B-cell-depleted T cells, or T cells were the source of the cDNA or gDNA that made up the material.

Per the study methods: Estimates of nucleated cell counts were drawn from the amplification of reference gene primers. Profiling relied on immunoSEQ multiplex PCR, and the TCRdb table lists in-frame clones only, not all of them. The DNA gave D and trimming, while V, J and clone size come from that table. The sample carries about 260,000 clones, roughly 90% recorded once. The CDR3 consists of 15 residues. V was shortened by 8 bases and J by 3 bases, with 20 bases between the two germline ends. Germline V gene sequence: CDR1 SEHNR, CDR2 FQNEAQ (reference sequence). The receptor's source is a man aged 25-45 years with active or convalescent COVID-19. The sample consisted of peripheral blood. The chain carries TRBV7-9 and TRBJ2-7, with D tentatively TRBD2 (5 bases). CDR3 amino acids: CASDTSGDRYYEQYF. The CDR3 DNA follows: TGTGCCAGCGATACATCCGGGGATCGGTACTACGAGCAGTACTTC.